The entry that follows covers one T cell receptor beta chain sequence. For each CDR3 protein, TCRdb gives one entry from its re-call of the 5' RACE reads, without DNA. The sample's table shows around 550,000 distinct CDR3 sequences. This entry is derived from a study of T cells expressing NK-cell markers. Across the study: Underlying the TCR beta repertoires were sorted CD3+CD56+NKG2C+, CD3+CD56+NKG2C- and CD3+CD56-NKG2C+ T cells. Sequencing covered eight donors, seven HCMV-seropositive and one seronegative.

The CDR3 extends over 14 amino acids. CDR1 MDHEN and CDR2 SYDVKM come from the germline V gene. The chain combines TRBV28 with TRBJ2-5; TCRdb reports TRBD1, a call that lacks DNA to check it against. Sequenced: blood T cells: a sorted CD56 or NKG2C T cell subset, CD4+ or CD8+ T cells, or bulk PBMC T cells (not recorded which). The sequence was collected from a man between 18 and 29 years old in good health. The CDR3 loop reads CASSFAQGVETQYF.